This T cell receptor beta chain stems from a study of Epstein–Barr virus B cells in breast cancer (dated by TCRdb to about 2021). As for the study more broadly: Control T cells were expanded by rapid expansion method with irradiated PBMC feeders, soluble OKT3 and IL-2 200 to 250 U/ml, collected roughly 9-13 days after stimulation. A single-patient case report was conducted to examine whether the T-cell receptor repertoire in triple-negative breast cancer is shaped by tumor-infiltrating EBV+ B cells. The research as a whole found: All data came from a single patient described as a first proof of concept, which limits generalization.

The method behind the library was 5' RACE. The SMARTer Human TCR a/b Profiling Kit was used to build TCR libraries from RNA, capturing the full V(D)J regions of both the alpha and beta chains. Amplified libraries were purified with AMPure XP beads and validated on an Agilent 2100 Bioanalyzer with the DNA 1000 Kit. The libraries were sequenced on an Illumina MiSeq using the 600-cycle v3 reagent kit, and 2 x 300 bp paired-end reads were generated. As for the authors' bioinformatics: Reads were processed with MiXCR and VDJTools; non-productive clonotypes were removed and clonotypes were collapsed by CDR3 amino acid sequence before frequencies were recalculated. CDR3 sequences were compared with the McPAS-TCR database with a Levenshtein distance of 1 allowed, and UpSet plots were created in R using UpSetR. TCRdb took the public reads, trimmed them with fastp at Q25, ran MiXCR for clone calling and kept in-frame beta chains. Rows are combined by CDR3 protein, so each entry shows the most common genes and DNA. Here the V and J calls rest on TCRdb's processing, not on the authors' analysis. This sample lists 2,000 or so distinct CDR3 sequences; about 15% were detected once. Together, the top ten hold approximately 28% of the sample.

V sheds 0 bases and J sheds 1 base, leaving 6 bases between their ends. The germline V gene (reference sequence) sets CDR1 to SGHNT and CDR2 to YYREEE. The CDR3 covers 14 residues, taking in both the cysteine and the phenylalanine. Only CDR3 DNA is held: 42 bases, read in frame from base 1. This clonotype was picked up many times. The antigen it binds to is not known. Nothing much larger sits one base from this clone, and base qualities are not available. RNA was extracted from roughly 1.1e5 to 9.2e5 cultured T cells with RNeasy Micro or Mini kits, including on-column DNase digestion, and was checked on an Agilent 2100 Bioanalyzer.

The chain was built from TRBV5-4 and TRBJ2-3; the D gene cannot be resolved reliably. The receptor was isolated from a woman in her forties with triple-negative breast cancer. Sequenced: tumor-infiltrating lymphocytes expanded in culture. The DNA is TGTGCCAGCAGCTTGGCCGGAGGCACAGATACGCAGTATTTT. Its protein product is CASSLAGGTDTQYF.